One T cell receptor beta chain is described in this entry. Antigen unknown. The data were obtained in a study of cytomegalovirus exposure and HLA in healthy donors. Assay used: immunoSEQ multiplex PCR; TCRdb lists only in-frame clones, some missing. The profile shows approximately 240,000 clones, approximately 90% of them singletons. Regarding the study as a whole: The tendency of first-cohort TCR clusters to co-occur in the 110 or so validation repertoires emerged from a later analysis. Cytomegalovirus-associated status was assigned to 164 TCR beta chains.

Material for sequencing was PBMCs. The receptor was isolated from a woman under 30 in good health and CMV-seronegative.

This CDR3 reads CASSPNPGTGFAYEQYF. The DNA of the CDR3 is TGCGCCAGCAGCCCCAACCCCGGGACAGGGTTTGCCTACGAGCAGTACTTC. The chain couples TRBV5-1 to TRBJ2-7, with 9 bases lining up with TRBD1. This CDR3 is built from 17 residues. CDR1 SGHRS and CDR2 YFSETQ come from the germline V gene. V lost 4 bases and J lost 2; bases outside the gene matches: 13.